This is a list of T cell receptor beta chains from one sample in a study of blood T cell repertoires in COVID-19. Sequencing used immunoSEQ multiplex PCR; TCRdb keeps in-frame clones, though not all of them. The sample carries fewer than 500,000 clones, 70% to 90% recorded once. The sequenced sample consisted of PBMCs or T cells enriched from blood (not recorded which). The source of these receptors is a woman aged 18-29 years with acute COVID-19. The CDR3 runs from the conserved cysteine through the conserved F or W. D genes are given only for firm matches.

cdr3_length v_call d_call cdr3_aa
16 TRBV5-1 TRBD1 CASSLEAGQRRNTIYF
13 TRBV9 NA CASSAGDGNTIYF
16 TRBV11-3 TRBD2 CASSWRKEGGDDTQYF
14 TRBV29-1 TRBD2 CSVPGAGSTYEQYF
15 TRBV4-1 TRBD1 CASSRGQGNTGELFF
14 TRBV28 TRBD1 CASSRGTGRDGYTF
15 TRBV20-1 NA CSASISPSAPSPLHF
16 TRBV2 NA CAIRGGNFNRNTEAFF
17 TRBV27 TRBD1 CASSSLPQGPFRQPQHF
13 TRBV27 NA CASSRDCGYEQYF
16 TRBV6-2/TRBV6-3 NA CASSGNHDRLNQPQHF
14 TRBV4-3 TRBD2 CASSPAGVEDTQYF
13 TRBV6-5 NA CASLRGPLSGYTF
14 TRBV7-2 NA CASSLGTSTDTQYF
17 TRBV19 TRBD1 CASSIRDRVTYNSPLHF
15 TRBV5-4 NA CASSSPVLGRRGYTF
13 TRBV7-2 NA CASSFRRNNEQFF
13 TRBV4-3 NA CASSRDYQETQYF
16 TRBV5-1 NA CASSFQGPYSNQPQHF
15 TRBV23-1 NA CASSQLRRYGTEAFF
15 TRBV18 NA CASSPLTDIGSPLHF
14 TRBV18 NA CASSPLRSTDTQYF
15 TRBV11-2 TRBD1 CASSLSGGRSTEAFF
13 TRBV5-1 NA CASSSGKNTEAFF
12 TRBV19 NA CASRTQGGGYTF
13 TRBV5-5 NA CASSLRGAWELFF
14 TRBV18 NA CASSPGGYDQPQHF
13 TRBV12-3/TRBV12-4 NA CASSLQQDYKAFF
13 TRBV25-1 NA CASSVAGNSPLHF
17 TRBV5-6 NA CASSLARGRQDNQPQHF
15 TRBV6-5 TRBD1 CASSRTGSPGNTIYF
19 TRBV19 TRBD2 CASSIRGLAGGGTYNEQFF
16 TRBV6-1 NA CASSEFSEPGTDTQYF
15 TRBV15 NA CATSRGQSSYNEQFF
15 TRBV6-5 TRBD1 CASRAGTVNTGELFF